These 28 T cell receptor beta chains were sequenced from one sample in a study of patients and donors after allogeneic stem cell transplantation. TCRdb re-derived calls from the RT-PCR reads in MiXCR, one entry per CDR3 protein. The data hold about a million distinct CDR3 sequences, with 18% observed a single time. Sequencing was carried out using blood, either unsorted or a sorted T cell fraction (not recorded which). The receptors here all came from a human donor who was either an allogeneic HSCT recipient or a stem cell or donor lymphocyte infusion donor (not recorded which). It is not recorded whose cells these are; they may come from a transplant donor.

The chain links TRBV6-2 or TRBV6-3 to TRBJ2-2, with D possibly TRBD2 on 6 matching bases. V was clipped by 7 bases and J by 7 bases, with 13 bases between them. The CDR3 is 13 residues long. CDR1 is MNHEY, CDR2 SVGEGT, per germline. The CDR3 loop is CASTRRDGGELFF. The CDR3 DNA reads TGTGCCAGCACTCGGCGGGACGGCGGGGAGCTGTTTTTT.

In nucleotides, the CDR3 is TGCGCCAGCAGCCACCTCTACAGGGATGTCTACAATGAGCAGTTCTTC. It specifies CASSHLYRDVYNEQFF. The rearrangement uses TRBV4-3 and TRBJ2-1, with D possibly matching TRBD1 (6 bases). V lost 3 bases, J lost 3 bases, and 15 bases lay in between. Germline-derived CDR1 and CDR2 are LGHNA and YSLEER. The CDR3 has 16 amino acids.

This clonotype was seen more than once but under ten times. V and J are TRBV3-1 and TRBJ2-5; 9 bases agree with TRBD2. V lost 4 bases, J lost 4 bases, and 7 bases stayed unmatched. Germline V lookup: CDR1 LGHDT, CDR2 YNNKEL (reference sequence). This CDR3 comprises 15 residues. The CDR3 coding sequence is TGTGCCAGCAGCCCCTGGCTAGCGGGGTCAGAGACCCAGTACTTC. Amino acids: CASSPWLAGSETQYF.

The sample holds a few counts of this clonotype. This chain links TRBV5-6 with TRBJ2-5, with 8 bases identical to TRBD2. The CDR3 has 16 residues. Per the germline V gene, CDR1 is SGHDT and CDR2 is YYEEEE. Trimming took 0 bases from V and 3 from J; bases not matched to a gene: 7. As DNA, the CDR3 is TGTGCCAGCAGCTTGGGTCCCGGGACTAGTAAAGAGACCCAGTACTTC. Amino acids: CASSLGPGTSKETQYF.

This clonotype was counted between two and nine times. The chain couples TRBV5-1 to TRBJ1-1; tentative D call: TRBD1 (5 bases). The CDR3 has 14 amino acids. Germline V gene data show CDR1 as SGHRS and CDR2 as YFSETQ. Trimming stripped 6 bases from V and 3 bases from J, with 15 bases between. CDR3 nucleotides: TGCGCCAGCAAAACCCAGGGATCGGACACTGAAGCTTTCTTT. Protein sequence: CASKTQGSDTEAFF.

This CDR3 reads CASSEGAIRSEEQYF. The CDR3 coding sequence is TGTGCCAGCAGTGAGGGGGCCATCAGATCGGAGGAGCAGTACTTC. The gene calls are TRBV25-1 and TRBJ2-7, with a weak D call TRBD1 (6 bases). The V gene lost 3 bases and the J gene lost 7 bases, with 19 bases spanning the gap. This CDR3 spans 15 amino acids. Germline assignment: CDR1 MGHDK and CDR2 SYGVNS.

This clonotype was picked up many times. V usage is TRBV12-3 or TRBV12-4 and J usage is TRBJ2-7; D is unclear. The CDR3 runs 14 residues. The V and J ends lost 3 bases and 0 bases respectively, with 9 bases between them. CDR3 sequence: CASSLMDGSYEQYF. The CDR3 region has the DNA TGTGCCAGCAGTTTGATGGACGGCTCCTACGAGCAGTACTTC.

The J gene is TRBJ1-6, the V gene TRBV12-3 or TRBV12-4; TRBD1 aligns across 9 bases. The CDR3 spans 15 residues. Trimming cost V 3 bases and J 7 bases; bases outside gene matches: 4. The CDR3 DNA follows: TGTGCCAGCAGTTTTGGGACAGGGCAAAATTCACCCCTCCACTTT. This encodes CASSFGTGQNSPLHF.

The chain recombines TRBV29-1 with TRBJ1-3; 7 bases match TRBD1. The CDR3 has 15 residues. The V gene end was trimmed by 4 bases and the J gene end by 4 bases; junction bases not matched to a gene: 10. From germline, CDR1 is SQVTM and CDR2 ANQGSEA. The CDR3 here is CSVGGRGERGNTIYF. The CDR3 DNA sequence: TGCAGCGTTGGAGGCAGGGGGGAGCGAGGAAACACCATATATTTT.

This chain uses TRBV18 with TRBJ2-7, with D maybe TRBD1 (6 bases). Trimming took off 4 bases at V and 1 base at J, with 20 bases between the two ends. This CDR3 is built from 17 residues. CDR1 KGHSH and CDR2 LQKENI come from the germline V gene. DNA for the CDR3: TGTGCCAGCTCACGCGGGCTTTCCGGGACACCTTCCTACGAGCAGTACTTC. Amino acids: CASSRGLSGTPSYEQYF.

This clonotype was recorded a few times. J is TRBJ1-6 and V is TRBV4-1; D uncertain. CDR3 length: 16 residues. Germline-derived CDR1 and CDR2 are MGHRA and YSYEKL. The V gene lost 0 bases and the J gene lost 10 bases, with 16 bases spanning the gap. The CDR3 loop is CASSQDAASPSSPLHF. The CDR3 DNA sequence: TGCGCCAGCAGCCAAGATGCGGCCAGCCCTAGCTCACCCCTCCACTTT.

In its sample, this clonotype was seen a few times. The V call is TRBV28, the J call TRBJ2-7; the D is unclear. The CDR3 length is 15 residues. Germline V gene lookup returns CDR1 MDHEN and CDR2 SYDVKM. V gave up 5 bases and J gave up 2 bases, with 16 bases separating them. The CDR3, as DNA: TGTGCCAGCAGTCCGCGGCTGACACCTACCTACGAGCAGTACTTC. Translation: CASSPRLTPTYEQYF.

This clonotype was seen a handful of times. The chain is built from TRBV19 and TRBJ1-3; a possible D gene is TRBD1 (5 bases). The germline gives CDR1 LNHDA, CDR2 SQIVND (reference sequence). This CDR3 has 16 residues. Trimming left V 8 bases short and J 0 bases short, with 17 bases between. The CDR3 is CASSDVRQRSGNTIYF. CDR3 DNA sequence: TGTGCCAGTTCGGATGTGAGACAGCGCTCTGGAAACACCATATATTTT. Together with reference TRBV19 and TRBJ1-3, the CDR3 gives the full variable domain: DGGITQSPKYLFRKEGQNVTLSCEQNLNHDAMYWYRQDPGQGLRLIYYSQIVNDFQKGDIAEGYSVSREKKESFPLTVTSAQKNPTAFYLCASSDVRQRSGNTIYFGEGSWLTVV.

This clonotype was detected ten times or more. The V call is TRBV20-1, the J call TRBJ2-1; 12 nucleotides agree with TRBD2. V shed 5 bases, J shed 4 bases, and the junction held 6 bases outside the gene matches. The germline V gene encodes CDR1 DFQATT and CDR2 SNEGSKA (reference sequence). This CDR3 spans 15 amino acids. CDR3 DNA sequence: TGCAGTGCTCATGAACTAGCGGGAGGATACAATGAGCAGTTCTTC. Translated: CSAHELAGGYNEQFF.

This clonotype was picked up a small number of times. The chain couples TRBV24-1 to TRBJ1-1, with 8 positions matching TRBD1. CDR1 and CDR2 (germline): KGHDR, SFDVKD. V lost 3 bases, J lost 5 bases, and 10 bases stayed unmatched. CDR3 length: 16 amino acids. The CDR3 region is CATSDRDRWGVTEAFF. The CDR3 DNA sequence: TGTGCCACCAGTGATAGGGACAGGTGGGGAGTGACTGAAGCTTTCTTT.

This clonotype was picked up a small number of times. This sequence joins TRBV20-1 and TRBJ2-7; D is possibly TRBD1 or TRBD2 (7 bases each). Germline V gene data show CDR1 as DFQATT and CDR2 as SNEGSKA (reference sequence). The V gene lost 3 bases and the J gene lost 3 bases, with 15 bases spanning the gap. This CDR3 has 14 amino acids. The CDR3 here is CSASTRRGGYEQYF. CDR3 sequence (DNA): TGCAGTGCTAGTACTCGCAGGGGGGGCTACGAGCAGTACTTC.

This clonotype was observed many times. The chain couples TRBV5-1 to TRBJ2-7; 12 bases are shared with TRBD2. V trimming: 1 base; J trimming: 2 bases; junction bases outside the gene matches: 1. The CDR3 extends over 15 amino acids. Germline V gives CDR1 SGHRS, CDR2 YFSETQ. The CDR3 coding sequence is TGCGCCAGCAGCTTGAGGACTAGCGGGACCTACGAGCAGTACTTC. It codes for CASSLRTSGTYEQYF.

The rearrangement joins TRBV2 to TRBJ1-1, with D possibly being TRBD1 (5 bases). CDR3 length: 15 amino acids. With 6 bases removed from V and 3 bases from J, the gap between germline ends came to 17 bases. Looked up from germline, CDR1 is SNHLY and CDR2 is FYNNEI. This chain's CDR3 is CASRASRGWDTEAFF. CDR3 nucleotides: TGTGCCAGCAGGGCCTCGAGGGGCTGGGACACTGAAGCTTTCTTT.

The V and J genes are TRBV2 and TRBJ2-1, with TRBD1 matching 7 bases. V lost 6 bases and J lost 9; bases outside the gene matches: 8. Germline-derived CDR1 and CDR2 are SNHLY and FYNNEI. The CDR3 contains 13 residues. As DNA, the CDR3 is TGTGCCAGCAGCGTCACGACAGGGTTTGAGCAGTTCTTC. Its translation is CASSVTTGFEQFF.

This clonotype was counted between two and nine times. J is TRBJ2-7 and V is TRBV4-1; TRBD1 matches 9 bases. Trimming removed 0 bases from V and 2 bases from J; junction bases left unmatched: 2. This CDR3 has 15 amino acids. Germline V gene lookup returns CDR1 MGHRA and CDR2 YSYEKL. The CDR3 reads CASSQEDRGPYEQYF. In nucleotides, the CDR3 is TGCGCCAGCAGCCAAGAGGACAGGGGACCCTACGAGCAGTACTTC.

This clonotype was seen more than once but under ten times. V usage is TRBV5-1 and J usage is TRBJ2-3, with D perhaps TRBD1 (6 bases). V was trimmed by 1 base and J by 3 bases, leaving 12 bases between them. CDR1 and CDR2 from the germline V gene are SGHRS and YFSETQ. This CDR3 has 15 residues. CDR3 in amino acids: CASSLYRAGTDTQYF. In DNA, the CDR3 is TGCGCCAGCAGCTTGTACAGGGCAGGGACAGATACGCAGTATTTT. The whole variable domain, filled in from reference TRBV5-1 and TRBJ2-3, reads KAGVTQTPRYLIKTRGQQVTLSCSPISGHRSVSWYQQTPGQGLQFLFEYFSETQRNKGNFPGRFSGRQFSNSRSEMNVSTLELGDSALYLCASSLYRAGTDTQYFGPGTRLTVL.

This chain connects TRBV12-3 or TRBV12-4 to TRBJ2-7; D is possibly TRBD1 or TRBD2 (5 bases each). V was clipped by 7 bases and J by 4 bases, with 32 bases between them. CDR3 length equals 19 residues. As DNA, the CDR3 is TGTGCCAGCATCCTAAGTTTAGGTGTTTGTGGGCAGGGAGATTACGAGCAGTACTTC. Amino acids: CASILSLGVCGQGDYEQYF.

This clonotype was found a few times. The rearrangement uses TRBV6-1 and TRBJ1-2, with 8 bases lining up with TRBD1. The CDR3 extends over 16 amino acids. The V segment lost 5 bases and the J segment 2 bases; nucleotides outside the gene matches: 10. Germline loops: CDR1 MNHNS, CDR2 SASEGT. The CDR3 sequence is CASSPLPGGGNYGYTF. The CDR3 DNA is TGTGCCAGCAGTCCCCTACCAGGGGGCGGGAACTATGGCTACACCTTC.

V is TRBV20-1 and J is TRBJ1-6; D uncertain. The CDR3 covers 14 residues. Germline assignment: CDR1 DFQATT and CDR2 SNEGSKA (reference sequence). The V gene lost 1 base and the J gene lost 1 base, with 5 bases spanning the gap. The CDR3 here is CSARVVSYNSPLHF. The CDR3 DNA reads TGCAGTGCTAGAGTTGTGTCCTATAATTCACCCCTCCACTTT.

This clonotype showed up just a few times. This chain links TRBV3-1 with TRBJ1-2; D is uncertain. Trimming took 1 base from V and 10 from J, leaving 22 bases between them. Germline V gene data show CDR1 as LGHDT and CDR2 as YNNKEL (reference sequence). The CDR3 has 16 residues. Here the CDR3 DNA reads TGTGCCAGCAGCCAAGGGGCCCTTAAGGTCTCCCATGACTACACCTTC. This sequence encodes CASSQGALKVSHDYTF.

A few counts support this clonotype. The chain recombines TRBV12-3 or TRBV12-4 with TRBJ1-3; D is perhaps TRBD1 (6 bases). Trimming removed 5 bases from V and 4 bases from J, with 18 bases in between. There are 16 residues in the CDR3. The CDR3 is CASSGMGAAEGNTIYF. Written as DNA, the CDR3 is TGTGCCAGCAGTGGGATGGGGGCCGCCGAAGGAAACACCATATATTTT.

The rearrangement links TRBV9 to TRBJ2-5; TRBD2 matches at 8 bases. CDR3 length equals 14 residues. J lost 4 bases, V lost 0 bases, and 2 bases had no gene match. Per germline, CDR1 SGDLS and CDR2 YYNGEE. CDR3 sequence: CASSVVAGGETQYF. The CDR3 DNA reads as TGTGCCAGCAGCGTAGTTGCGGGAGGAGAGACCCAGTACTTC.

This clonotype has at least ten counts. The chain combines TRBV11-2 with TRBJ1-1; TRBD1 is a possible D gene (5 bases). The CDR3 sequence is 13 residues long. V lost 1 base to trimming and J lost 10 bases, with 13 bases between them. Germline V gene data show CDR1 as SGHAT and CDR2 as FQNNGV. CDR3 loop: CASSLGMGVGAFF. DNA of the CDR3: TGTGCCAGCAGCTTAGGGATGGGGGTCGGAGCTTTCTTT. The full variable domain, its missing parts supplied by reference TRBV11-2 and TRBJ1-1, is EAGVAQSPRYKIIEKRQSVAFWCNPISGHATLYWYQQILGQGPKLLIQFQNNGVVDDSQLPKDRFSAERLKGVDSTLKIQPAKLEDSAVYLCASSLGMGVGAFFGQGTRLTVV.